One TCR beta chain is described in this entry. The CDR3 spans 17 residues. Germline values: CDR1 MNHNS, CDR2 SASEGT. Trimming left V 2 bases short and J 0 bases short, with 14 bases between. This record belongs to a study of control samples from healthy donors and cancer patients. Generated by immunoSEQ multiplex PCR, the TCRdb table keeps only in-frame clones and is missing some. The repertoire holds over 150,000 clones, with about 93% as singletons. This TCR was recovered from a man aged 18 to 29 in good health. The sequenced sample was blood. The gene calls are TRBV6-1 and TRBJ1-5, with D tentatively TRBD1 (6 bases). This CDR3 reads CASSEIGGPFSNQPQHF. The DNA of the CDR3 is TGTGCCAGCAGTGAAATAGGGGGACCGTTTAGCAATCAGCCCCAGCATTTT.